This T cell receptor (beta chain) originates from a study of untreated major depressive disorder. Clones were sequenced by immunoSEQ multiplex PCR, and TCRdb holds only the in-frame ones, with some missing. The table shows about 21,000 clones, with 85% to 90% occurring only once. CDR3 length equals 15 residues. The ends were cut back, 3 bases at V and 0 bases at J, with 9 bases in the middle. Germline assignment: CDR1 MGHRA and CDR2 YSYEKL. Each depressed patient was pairwise matched to a non-depressed control for sex, age, current smoking status and body mass index. Every participant had European ancestry. CD4+ T cells were isolated from thawed PBMCs by magnetic negative selection.

The source material was CD4+ T cells from PBMCs. The chain has TRBV4-1 and TRBJ1-3; D uncertain. The source of this sequence is a woman in her thirties or forties in good health. The CDR3 bases are TGCGCCAGCAGCCAGCTGGAGCGCTCTGGAAACACCATATATTTT. Translating it yields CASSQLERSGNTIYF.